The 18 T cell receptor beta chains below were found in one sample sequenced in a study of shared clonotypes between healthy human individuals. Here immunoSEQ multiplex PCR was the method, and the copy in TCRdb shows in-frame clones only, minus some. In the table there are roughly 2 million clones, around 96% of which are singletons. Naive CD8 cells, CD45RO-negative and positively selected for CCR7, excluded terminally differentiated effector memory CD45RA+ cells. Input material: naive CD8+ T cells sorted from blood. The origin of the receptors is a man younger than 35 in good health.

The V and J genes are TRBV4-1 and TRBJ2-1, with D possibly TRBD1 on 6 matching bases. Germline values: CDR1 MGHRA, CDR2 YSYEKL. Trimming shortened V by 0 bases and J by 5 bases, and 14 bases separated the two germline ends. The CDR3 has 16 amino acids. This CDR3 is CASSQDLGAPDNEQFF. CDR3 DNA: TGCGCCAGCAGCCAAGATCTGGGGGCGCCGGACAATGAGCAGTTCTTC.

This chain links TRBV7-3 with TRBJ2-1; 8 bases fit TRBD1. This CDR3 region has 15 residues. CDR1 and CDR2 from the germline V gene are SGHTA and FQGTGA. V lost 4 bases and J lost 0; bases outside the gene matches: 2. The CDR3 DNA sequence: TGTGCCAGCAGCTGGGGACAGGTCTCCTACAATGAGCAGTTCTTC. Translated: CASSWGQVSYNEQFF.

The CDR3 bases are TGCAGCGTCACCGGGACAGTCTACGAGCAGTACTTC. The encoded protein is CSVTGTVYEQYF. The chain recombines TRBV29-1 with TRBJ2-7; 7 nucleotides agree with TRBD1. V was clipped by 6 bases and J by 3 bases; unmatched bases: 5. CDR3 length: 12 residues. Germline V gene sequence: CDR1 SQVTM, CDR2 ANQGSEA.

The chain is built from TRBV9 and TRBJ2-5, with a possible D match to TRBD2 (5 bases). The CDR3 covers 15 residues. Per germline, CDR1 SGDLS and CDR2 YYNGEE. The V end was cut by 4 bases, the J end by 3 bases, with 16 bases between. CDR3 DNA sequence: TGTGCCAGCAGCTCCGTAGTAGTCGGGAAAGAGACCCAGTACTTC. Its translation is CASSSVVVGKETQYF. The entire variable domain, with the rest obtained from reference TRBV9 and TRBJ2-5, is as follows: DSGVTQTPKHLITATGQRVTLRCSPRSGDLSVYWYQQSLDQGLQFLIQYYNGEERAKGNILERFSAQQFPDLHSELNLSSLELGDSALYFCASSSVVVGKETQYFGPGTRLLVL.

The chain has TRBV5-5 and TRBJ2-7; D remains ambiguous. CDR1 SGHKS and CDR2 YYEKEE come from the germline V gene (reference sequence). The V and J ends lost 3 bases and 1 base respectively, with 8 bases between them. The CDR3 runs 13 residues. The CDR3 DNA follows: TGTGCCAGCAGCTCTTGGGGTTCCTACGAGCAGTACTTC. Its protein is CASSSWGSYEQYF.

The chain is built from TRBV27 and TRBJ2-3; the match to TRBD2 covers 7 bases. Looked up from germline, CDR1 is MNHEY and CDR2 is SMNVEV (reference sequence). With 8 bases clipped from V and 6 bases from J, the junction kept 17 bases outside the gene matches. The CDR3 covers 16 residues. CDR3 coding DNA: TGTGCCAGCGGGGGGGGAACTTTCGGCCCTAGGGATACGCAGTATTTT. It is translated as CASGGGTFGPRDTQYF.

The CDR3 DNA sequence: TGTGCCAGCAGCTGGGCAGGGGGAGCCTACGAGCAGTACTTC. Amino acids: CASSWAGGAYEQYF. V gene TRBV5-6 combines with J gene TRBJ2-7, with 7 bases identical to TRBD1. V was clipped by 3 bases and J by 2 bases; unmatched bases: 5. CDR1 is SGHDT, CDR2 YYEEEE, per germline. The CDR3 runs to 14 residues. Full variable domain (rest looked up from reference TRBV5-6 and TRBJ2-7): DAGVTQSPTHLIKTRGQQVTLRCSPKSGHDTVSWYQQALGQGPQFIFQYYEEEERQRGNFPDRFSGHQFPNYSSELNVNALLLGDSALYLCASSWAGGAYEQYFGPGTRLTVT.

The chain has TRBV5-8 and TRBJ1-6; 8 positions match TRBD1. Trimming took 2 bases from V and 4 from J; bases not matched to a gene: 5. The CDR3 is 16 residues long. Germline CDR1 and CDR2: SGHTS and YDEGEE. Written as DNA, the CDR3 is TGTGCCAGCAGCTTTCGAACAGGGGGGTATAATTCACCCCTCCACTTT. Translating gives CASSFRTGGYNSPLHF.

The CDR3 here is CASSSTQGNYGYTF. The DNA of the CDR3 is TGCGCCAGCAGCTCGACGCAGGGGAACTATGGCTACACCTTC. The rearrangement joins TRBV4-1 to TRBJ1-2, with D maybe TRBD1 (6 bases). The ends were cut back, 5 bases at V and 2 bases at J, with 12 bases in the middle. Per the germline V gene, CDR1 is MGHRA and CDR2 is YSYEKL. The CDR3 covers 14 residues.

This chain joins TRBV9 and TRBJ2-1; 10 bases align to TRBD2. This CDR3 has 17 residues. Germline V gene lookup returns CDR1 SGDLS and CDR2 YYNGEE. The V gene end was trimmed by 1 base and the J gene end by 8 bases; junction bases not matched to a gene: 12. For the CDR3, the DNA is TGTGCCAGCAGCGTAAGGGGTTGGGCTAGCGGGAGCCATGAGCAGTTCTTC. Translating gives CASSVRGWASGSHEQFF. Looking up the rest from reference TRBV9 and TRBJ2-1 gives the full variable domain: DSGVTQTPKHLITATGQRVTLRCSPRSGDLSVYWYQQSLDQGLQFLIQYYNGEERAKGNILERFSAQQFPDLHSELNLSSLELGDSALYFCASSVRGWASGSHEQFFGPGTRLTVL.

This rearrangement joins TRBV6-5 to TRBJ2-7; 9 bases line up with TRBD1. Looked up from germline, CDR1 is MNHEY and CDR2 is SVGAGI. This CDR3 is 15 amino acids long. J was trimmed by 0 bases and V by 5 bases; bases with no gene match: 5. CDR3 in amino acids: CASSPQGASSYEQYF. In DNA form, the CDR3 reads TGTGCCAGCAGTCCACAGGGGGCGAGCTCCTACGAGCAGTACTTC.

In regard to this clone: This same CDR3 is encoded by further DNA sequences in the sample. In DNA, the CDR3 is TGCAGCGTAGTCGCGGACTCCTACAATGAGCAGTTCTTC. Its translation: CSVVADSYNEQFF. This chain joins TRBV29-1 and TRBJ2-1; D is undetermined. Trimming removed 6 bases at V and 0 bases at J, with 9 bases between. Germline CDR1 SQVTM, CDR2 ANQGSEA. The CDR3 runs 13 residues.

This chain connects TRBV7-9 to TRBJ2-7, with TRBD1 matching 11 bases. Germline V lookup: CDR1 SEHNR, CDR2 FQNEAQ (reference sequence). Losses at the gene ends were 6 bases for V and 6 bases for J; bases not matched to a gene: 7. This CDR3 comprises 14 residues. CDR3 DNA: TGTGCCAGCAGTGGACAGGGGGCGCTTGGCGAGCAGTACTTC. Translation: CASSGQGALGEQYF.

The chain combines TRBV19 with TRBJ2-3; 7 nucleotides align to TRBD2. Losses at the gene ends were 4 bases for V and 0 bases for J; bases not matched to a gene: 7. There are 16 residues in the CDR3. Germline CDR1 and CDR2: LNHDA and SQIVND (reference sequence). CDR3 in amino acids: CASSTSVLASTDTQYF. DNA of the CDR3: TGTGCCAGTAGTACCTCGGTACTAGCGAGCACAGATACGCAGTATTTT.

The V gene is TRBV28, the J gene TRBJ1-4; 9 nucleotides align to TRBD1. Germline V gene sequence: CDR1 MDHEN, CDR2 SYDVKM. The CDR3 is 15 residues long. The trim removed 6 bases at V and 6 bases at J, leaving 8 bases unmatched. CDR3 DNA sequence: TGTGCCAGCAGCCTACCGACAGGGGGGGATGAAAAACTGTTTTTT. Its translation is CASSLPTGGDEKLFF.

This clone was seen just once. The chain joins TRBV9 to TRBJ1-2; 7 bases line up with TRBD1. Trimming at V came to 0 bases and at J to 4 bases, leaving 6 bases not matched to a gene. The CDR3 runs to 15 residues. Germline lookup yields CDR1 SGDLS and CDR2 YYNGEE. CDR3 sequence (DNA): TGTGCCAGCAGCGTAGAGGTAGGGGGCGCCTATGGCTACACCTTC. Translating it yields CASSVEVGGAYGYTF.

Only one count was recorded for this clone. The chain uses TRBV21-1 and TRBJ2-7; TRBD2 reflects the table's D call only, with no check against the DNA. TRBV21-1 counts as a pseudogene. This CDR3 is 11 amino acids long. The CDR3 DNA reads TGTGCCAGCAGCCAAACTAGCGAGCAGTACTTC. It is translated as CASSQTSEQYF.

Here the CDR3 DNA reads TGCAGCGTTGAGTTCAGCGGGAGGATATATACGCAGTATTTT. Its protein product is CSVEFSGRIYTQYF. This rearrangement joins TRBV29-1 to TRBJ2-3, with 9 bases fitting TRBD2. With 3 bases clipped from V and 7 bases from J, the junction kept 8 bases outside the gene matches. In germline, CDR1 is SQVTM, CDR2 ANQGSEA. This CDR3 has 14 residues.